This T cell receptor beta chain was obtained from a study of cytomegalovirus exposure and HLA in healthy donors. Of note for this clone: The antigen remains undetermined.

This CDR3 has 15 amino acids. Germline V gene data show CDR1 as SGHTA and CDR2 as FQGNSA. Trimming at V came to 6 bases and at J to 7 bases, leaving 7 bases not matched to a gene. Overall study findings and caveats: Within the 130 or so validation repertoires, first-cohort TCR clusters tended to co-occur, according to a later analysis. Specificity of a few CMV-associated chains for CMV antigens was verified in vitro.

Sequenced by immunoSEQ multiplex PCR; TCRdb stores in-frame clones only, minus some. Counted here are 330,000 or so clones, around 86% occurring once; the ten biggest clones make up around 0.8%. The V and J genes are TRBV7-2 and TRBJ2-2; 11 positions agree with TRBD2. The sequenced sample was PBMCs. This TCR was recovered from a woman aged 18-29 years in good health and CMV-seronegative. The CDR3 DNA sequence: TGTGCCAGCAGACGCGGGACTAGCGGTAACGGGGAGCTGTTTTTT. It translates to CASRRGTSGNGELFF.